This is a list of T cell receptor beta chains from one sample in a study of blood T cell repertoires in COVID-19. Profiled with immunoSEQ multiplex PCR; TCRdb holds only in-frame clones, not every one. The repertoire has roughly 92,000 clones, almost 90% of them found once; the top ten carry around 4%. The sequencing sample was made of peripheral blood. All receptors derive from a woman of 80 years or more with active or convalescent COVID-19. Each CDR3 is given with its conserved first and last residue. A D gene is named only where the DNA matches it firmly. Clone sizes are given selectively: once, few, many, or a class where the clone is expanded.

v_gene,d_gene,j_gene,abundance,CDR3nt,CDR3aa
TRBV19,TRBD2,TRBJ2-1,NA,TGTGCCAGTAGCGGCGGGAGCCCCCCCTACAATGAGCAGTTCTTC,CASSGGSPPYNEQFF
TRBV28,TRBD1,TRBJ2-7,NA,TGTGCCAGCAGCTCAAGACAGGGAGAAAAGTCCTTC,CASSSRQGEKSF
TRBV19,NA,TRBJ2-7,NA,TGTGCCAGTAGTATGCGGATTGGAGGCTACGAGCAGTACTTC,CASSMRIGGYEQYF
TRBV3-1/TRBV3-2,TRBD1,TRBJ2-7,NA,TGTGCCAGCAGCCAACAGGCCGGGACAGGCTCCTACGAGCAGTACTTC,CASSQQAGTGSYEQYF
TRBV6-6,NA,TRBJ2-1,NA,TGTGCCAGCGTCAATAGCGGCTCCTACAATGAGCAGTTCTTC,CASVNSGSYNEQFF
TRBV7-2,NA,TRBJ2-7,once,TGTGCCAGCAGGCAAGGCGGTACCTACGAGCAGTACTTC,CASRQGGTYEQYF
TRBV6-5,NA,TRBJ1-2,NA,TGTGCCAGCAGTTACTCGAGTTCAGGGGATAGTGGCTACACCTTC,CASSYSSSGDSGYTF
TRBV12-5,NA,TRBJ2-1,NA,TGTGCTAGTGCCCCGCTAGCATCGACCAATGAGCAGTTCTTC,CASAPLASTNEQFF
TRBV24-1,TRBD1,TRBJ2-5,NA,TGTGCCACGGGGGGACCTGACAGGGGCAACCAAGAGACCCAGTACTTC,CATGGPDRGNQETQYF
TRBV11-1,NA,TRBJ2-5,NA,TGTGCCAGCAGCTTACGCCGGGGAAAGGAGCAAGAGACCCAGTACTTC,CASSLRRGKEQETQYF
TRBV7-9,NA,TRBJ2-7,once,TGTGCCAGCAGCTTAAAGGGGATCCACGAGCAGTACTTC,CASSLKGIHEQYF
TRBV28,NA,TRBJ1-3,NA,TGTGCCAGCAGTTTATCAAGAGCCAACGCCGGAAACACCATATATTTT,CASSLSRANAGNTIYF
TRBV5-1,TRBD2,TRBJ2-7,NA,TGCGCCAGCAGCTTTAGGGAGGGAGCCTTCGGCGAGCAGTACTTC,CASSFREGAFGEQYF
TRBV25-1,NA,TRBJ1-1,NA,TGTGCCAGCAGTAAACGGGGGAACACTGAAGCTTTCTTT,CASSKRGNTEAFF
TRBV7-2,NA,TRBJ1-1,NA,TGTGCCAGCAGCTTATCAACAGGGAACACTGAAGCTTTCTTT,CASSLSTGNTEAFF
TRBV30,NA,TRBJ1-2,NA,TGTGCCTGGAGTGTACAGGCACGGAACTATGGCTACACCTTC,CAWSVQARNYGYTF
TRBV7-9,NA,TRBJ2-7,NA,TGTGCCAGCAGCCGTAGTGGGGGCGCCGGCTCCTACGAGCAGTACTTC,CASSRSGGAGSYEQYF
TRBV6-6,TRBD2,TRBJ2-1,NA,TGTGCCAGCAGTTACCCGGGACTAGCGGGGCTCAATGAGCAGTTCTTC,CASSYPGLAGLNEQFF
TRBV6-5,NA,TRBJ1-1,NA,TGTGCCAGCAGCGTAGGACACACGAACACTGAAGCTTTCTTT,CASSVGHTNTEAFF
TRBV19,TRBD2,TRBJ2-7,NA,TGTGCCAGTAGTTTCTCCGGGGGAGGGCCTAATTACGAGCAGTACTTC,CASSFSGGGPNYEQYF
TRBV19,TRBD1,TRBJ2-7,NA,TGTGCCAGTAGTACAGAGGACAGGGGGCTATACGAGCAGTACTTC,CASSTEDRGLYEQYF
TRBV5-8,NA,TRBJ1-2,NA,TGTGCCAGCAGCAGCGGTCTACAGGGCGTCTATGGCTACACCTTC,CASSSGLQGVYGYTF
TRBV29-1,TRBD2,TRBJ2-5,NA,TGCAGCGTTGCCGGGAGGGCCTATGAGACCCAGTACTTC,CSVAGRAYETQYF
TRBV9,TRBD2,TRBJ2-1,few,TGTGCCAGCAGCGTGGCGGGCGGGAGGGCCTTTGGGGAGCAGTTCTTC,CASSVAGGRAFGEQFF
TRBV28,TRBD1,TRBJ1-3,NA,TGTGCCAGCAGTGCACCCACAGGGGGCGCCGGAAACACCATATATTTT,CASSAPTGGAGNTIYF
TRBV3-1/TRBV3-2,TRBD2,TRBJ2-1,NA,TGTGCCAGCAGCCCGGGACTAGCGTCTAGCGAGCAGTTCTTC,CASSPGLASSEQFF
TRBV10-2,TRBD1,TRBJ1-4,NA,TGCGCCAGCAGTGAGCAGGGGGGCTTAGGGGAAAAACTGTTTTTT,CASSEQGGLGEKLFF
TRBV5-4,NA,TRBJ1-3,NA,TGTGCCAGCAGCCAGGCTGGAAACACCATATATTTT,CASSQAGNTIYF
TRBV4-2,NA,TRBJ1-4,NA,TGTGCCAGCAGCCAGTCCCGACGGGGTTTGAATGAAAAACTGTTTTTT,CASSQSRRGLNEKLFF
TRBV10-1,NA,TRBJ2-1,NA,TGCGCCAGCAGTGAAGTAGGGCTAGCGAATTACAATGAGCAGTTCTTC,CASSEVGLANYNEQFF
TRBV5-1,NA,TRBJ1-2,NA,TGCGCCAGCAGCTTGGCAGGGGTTGGCAACTATGGCTACACCTTC,CASSLAGVGNYGYTF
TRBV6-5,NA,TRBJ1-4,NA,TGTGCCACCGCAACTAATGAAAAACTGTTTTTT,CATATNEKLFF
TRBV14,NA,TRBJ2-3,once,TGTGCCAGCAGCCAAGATATGACTTGGGGAGCGGGCACAGATACGCAGTATTTT,CASSQDMTWGAGTDTQYF
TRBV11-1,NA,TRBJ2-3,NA,TGTGCCAGCAGCTACGACAGAAGCACAGATACGCAGTATTTT,CASSYDRSTDTQYF
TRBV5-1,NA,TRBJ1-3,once,TGCGCCAGCAGCCGACAACAGGCAACTGGAAACACCATATATTTT,CASSRQQATGNTIYF
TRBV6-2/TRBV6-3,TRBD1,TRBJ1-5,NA,TGTGCCAGCAGTTTCGACAGGGGCGATCAGCCCCAGCATTTT,CASSFDRGDQPQHF
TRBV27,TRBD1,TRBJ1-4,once,TGTGCCAGCCGATTATCAGGGGGCGCGGCAACTAATGAAAAACTGTTTTTT,CASRLSGGAATNEKLFF
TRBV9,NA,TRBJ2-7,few,TGTGCCAGCAGCGTAGGTTCAGGGGGGACTTCCTACGAGCAGTACTTC,CASSVGSGGTSYEQYF
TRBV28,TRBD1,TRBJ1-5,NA,TGTGCCAGCAGTTTTAATTGGTGGACAGGGGGCACGAGTGTAACCCAGCCCCAGCATTTT,CASSFNWWTGGTSVTQPQHF
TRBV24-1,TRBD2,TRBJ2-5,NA,TGTGCCACCAGTGAATCGCTAGCGGGAGGGGGGGAGACCCAGTACTTC,CATSESLAGGGETQYF